This passage covers 17 T cell receptor beta chains from one sample sequenced in a study of T cells after yellow fever vaccination. TCRdb re-called the 5' RACE reads through MiXCR, storing one row per CDR3 protein. The table includes nearly 350,000 distinct CDR3 sequences, roughly 8.4% detected once. Here the sequenced sample was PBMCs, taken 35 to 50 days after the first yellow fever vaccination. These receptors came from a man younger than 35 who received the YFV17D yellow fever vaccine.

This clonotype was detected ten times or more. The chain uses TRBV4-3 and TRBJ2-2, with D possibly being TRBD1 (5 bases). CDR1 and CDR2 (germline): LGHNA, YSLEER. This CDR3 contains 15 residues. The ends were cut back, 4 bases at V and 6 bases at J, with 15 bases in the middle. The CDR3 is CASSLIEKGSGELFF. Here the CDR3 DNA reads TGCGCCAGCAGCCTGATCGAGAAGGGGTCCGGGGAGCTGTTTTTT.

This chain's CDR3 is CASSVDRPDTQYF. The CDR3 DNA reads TGTGCCAGCAGCGTGGACCGCCCGGATACGCAGTATTTT. This rearrangement joins TRBV9 to TRBJ2-3; D uncertain. Per germline, CDR1 SGDLS and CDR2 YYNGEE. The V end was cut by 2 bases, the J end by 6 bases, with 10 bases between. The CDR3 runs 13 residues.

J is TRBJ1-1 and V is TRBV12-3 or TRBV12-4; D unresolved. Trimming removed 1 base from V and 3 bases from J, with 9 bases in between. CDR3 length: 14 amino acids. CDR3 residues: CASSLEWSDTEAFF. The CDR3 DNA is TGTGCCAGCAGTTTAGAATGGTCGGACACTGAAGCTTTCTTT.

Only one count was recorded for this clonotype. This rearrangement joins TRBV14 to TRBJ2-3; 8 bases map to TRBD2. J was trimmed by 0 bases and V by 7 bases; bases with no gene match: 3. Germline CDR1 reads SGHDN; CDR2 reads FVKESK. This CDR3 has 14 residues. The CDR3: CASTLAGSTDTQYF. The CDR3 coding sequence is TGTGCCAGCACCTTAGCGGGGAGCACAGATACGCAGTATTTT.

In its sample, this clonotype was seen a few times. The chain links TRBV6-5 to TRBJ2-1, with a tentative D call TRBD2 (7 bases). The CDR3 is 16 amino acids. Germline values: CDR1 MNHEY, CDR2 SVGAGI. Trimming cost V 2 bases and J 7 bases, with 18 bases left between them. The CDR3 loop is CASSYVGGGRGNEQFF. The CDR3 region has the DNA TGTGCCAGCAGTTACGTAGGCGGGGGCCGTGGGAATGAGCAGTTCTTC.

The chain carries TRBV20-1 and TRBJ2-5; no clear D gene. The CDR3 loop spans 11 amino acids. Germline-derived CDR1 and CDR2 are DFQATT and SNEGSKA (reference sequence). V lost 8 bases to trimming and J lost 5 bases, with 12 bases between them. CDR3 in DNA: TGCAGTCCAAGAGAATGGGAGACCCAGTACTTC. Translation gives CSPREWETQYF.

The chain has TRBV11-2 and TRBJ2-1; TRBD2 aligns across 8 bases. Germline assignment: CDR1 SGHAT and CDR2 FQNNGV. V was pared by 1 base and J by 0 bases, with 8 bases of the junction left unmatched. The CDR3 consists of 18 residues. The CDR3 loop is CASSLVVGRGGSYNEQFF. CDR3 bases: TGTGCCAGCAGCTTAGTGGTTGGACGGGGGGGCTCCTACAATGAGCAGTTCTTC.

This clonotype was counted between two and nine times. This rearrangement joins TRBV5-1 to TRBJ2-7; possibly TRBD1 for D (5 bases). The CDR3 extends over 15 amino acids. Germline assignment: CDR1 SGHRS and CDR2 YFSETQ. The V gene lost 4 bases and the J gene lost 0 bases, with 14 bases spanning the gap. The CDR3 sequence: CASSDTGRSSYEQYF. In DNA form, the CDR3 reads TGCGCCAGCAGCGACACAGGCAGGAGCTCCTACGAGCAGTACTTC.

This clonotype was seen many times. This chain's CDR3 is CSVEWGQSRTQYF. Written as DNA, the CDR3 is TGCAGCGTTGAATGGGGACAGTCCAGGACCCAGTACTTC. The V and J genes are TRBV29-1 and TRBJ2-5; TRBD1 matches 7 bases. The V gene end was trimmed by 2 bases and the J gene end by 7 bases; junction bases not matched to a gene: 7. Germline-derived CDR1 and CDR2 are SQVTM and ANQGSEA. This CDR3 has 13 amino acids.

The chain carries TRBV19 and TRBJ1-1; TRBD1 might be the D (6 bases). Trimming cost V 7 bases and J 5 bases, with 26 bases left between them. Germline V CDR1 and CDR2: LNHDA, SQIVND (reference sequence). The CDR3 loop spans 17 amino acids. CDR3 DNA sequence: TGTGCCAGTAAAAATCCACAGGTCTCGGGGGCTGGGACTGAAGCTTTCTTT. It encodes CASKNPQVSGAGTEAFF.

This clonotype was seen a few times. This chain uses TRBV18 with TRBJ2-1; D gene unclear. Germline CDR1 and CDR2: KGHSH and LQKENI. V was trimmed by 5 bases and J by 3 bases, leaving 17 bases between them. This CDR3 comprises 16 residues. CDR3 DNA sequence: TGTGCCAGCTCAATCATGGACGGACCCCTCTACAATGAGCAGTTCTTC. It is translated as CASSIMDGPLYNEQFF.

There are many counts of this clonotype. CDR3 bases: TGCAGTGCTAGTTTTGGGCGGGGGGCGGATACGCAGTATTTT. Protein: CSASFGRGADTQYF. The rearrangement uses TRBV20-1 and TRBJ2-3; 8 bases fit TRBD2. The germline V gene has CDR1 DFQATT and CDR2 SNEGSKA (reference sequence). V gave up 3 bases and J gave up 6 bases; unmatched junction bases: 8. CDR3 size: 14 residues.

This clonotype was found many times. The V gene is TRBV7-2, the J gene TRBJ2-3, with 8 positions matching TRBD2. Trimming removed 5 bases from V and 0 bases from J; junction bases left unmatched: 4. In germline, CDR1 is SGHTA, CDR2 FQGNSA. This CDR3 is built from 15 residues. The CDR3 region is CASSPWTSSTDTQYF. CDR3 DNA sequence: TGTGCCAGCAGCCCCTGGACTAGCAGCACAGATACGCAGTATTTT.

This clonotype showed up many times. The genes are TRBV7-6 and TRBJ2-2, with D possibly being TRBD1 (5 bases). Trimming removed 4 bases at V and 1 base at J, with 13 bases between. CDR1 and CDR2 from the germline V gene are SGHVS and FNYEAQ. The CDR3 spans 16 residues. The CDR3 region is CASSSYTGQNTGELFF. In nucleotides, the CDR3 is TGTGCCAGCAGCTCGTATACCGGACAGAACACCGGGGAGCTGTTTTTT.

The rearrangement links TRBV12-3 or TRBV12-4 to TRBJ2-6; no definite D call. This CDR3 is built from 14 residues. V lost 7 bases and J lost 0, with 7 bases in between. The CDR3 nucleotides are TGTGCCAGCACGGTGGCCTCTGGGGCCAACGTCCTGACTTTC. Amino acid sequence: CASTVASGANVLTF.

The CDR3, as DNA: TGTGCCAGCAGCCAATCCGGGGGTGAGACCCAGTACTTC. Protein: CASSQSGGETQYF. This chain uses TRBV3-1 with TRBJ2-5, with a possible D match to TRBD2 (6 bases). The CDR3 is 13 residues long. In germline, CDR1 is LGHDT, CDR2 YNNKEL (reference sequence). Trimming left V 2 bases short and J 5 bases short, with 9 bases between.

The chain couples TRBV6-2 or TRBV6-3 to TRBJ2-6; D is undetermined. The germline CDR1 and CDR2 sequences are MNHEY and SVGEGT. This CDR3 is 18 amino acids long. The ends were cut back, 4 bases at V and 1 base at J, with 17 bases in the middle. In DNA form, the CDR3 reads TGTGCCAGCAGTTGGCCTTGGGAACACAGATCTGGGGCCAACGTCCTGACTTTC. Encoded protein: CASSWPWEHRSGANVLTF.